This TCR beta chain comes out of a study of OX40 agonist ivuxolimab in advanced cancers. Whole-study context: Partial responses were recorded for three patients, including one with hepatocellular carcinoma and two with cutaneous melanoma.

CDR3 length equals 12 residues. Germline assignment: CDR1 ENHRY and CDR2 SYGVKD. Trimming took 2 bases from V and 4 from J, leaving 6 bases between them. The repertoire was sequenced with immunoSEQ multiplex PCR; TCRdb's copy has only in-frame clones and lacks some. The sample yields more than 20,000 clones, around 80% seen once. Sequencing used CD4+ or CD8+ T cells sorted from blood, obtained in a trial of the OX40 agonist ivuxolimab. This clonotype was obtained from an adult with an advanced solid tumor such as melanoma, head and neck, liver or kidney cancer. The chain uses TRBV10-3 and TRBJ2-7; the D gene could be TRBD1 or TRBD2 (5 bases each). CDR3 nucleotide sequence: TGTGCCATCAGTGAGGGGGGTTACGAGCAGTACTTC. Amino acid sequence: CAISEGGYEQYF.